One sample yielded the 23 T cell receptor beta chains listed below, sequenced in a study of cytomegalovirus exposure and HLA in healthy donors (TCRdb year 2017). Receptor libraries were prepared by the immunoSEQ multiplex PCR assay. For the multiplex PCR, a mixture combining 60 forward primers for TCR Vbeta segments and 13 reverse primers for TCR Jbeta segments was used. This immuneACCESS table, as held by TCRdb, lists in-frame sequences with V and J called but not all clones. Of the missing ones, under half trace to an unresolved V gene in checked studies; the others have no known cause. The table for this sample lists roughly 140,000 clones; around 70% of them were counted only once. The biggest ten clones account for approximately 1.6% of the sample. Sequenced sample: PBMCs. Source of these receptors: a woman between 25 and 40 years old in good health and CMV-seronegative.

The rearrangement links TRBV11-2 to TRBJ2-7; the D gene is possibly TRBD2 (6 bases). The CDR3 has 19 residues. In germline, CDR1 is SGHAT, CDR2 FQNNGV. V lost 0 bases to trimming and J lost 1 base, with 22 bases between them. The CDR3 loop is CASSLESGVAAFSSYEQYF. In DNA, the CDR3 is TGTGCCAGCAGCTTAGAGTCTGGGGTAGCGGCATTTTCTTCCTACGAGCAGTACTTC.

The sample holds one count of this clone. The chain recombines TRBV28 with TRBJ1-2; 7 nucleotides line up with TRBD1. In germline, CDR1 is MDHEN, CDR2 SYDVKM. CDR3 length: 14 amino acids. Trimming took 3 bases from V and 4 from J; bases not matched to a gene: 5. Here the CDR3 DNA reads TGTGCCAGCAGTTTTGCGGACAGGTTCTATGGCTACACCTTC. Translation gives CASSFADRFYGYTF.

The gene calls are TRBV28 and TRBJ2-3; 12 positions agree with TRBD2. The CDR3 is 15 amino acids. Trimming cost V 6 bases and J 2 bases; bases outside gene matches: 3. Germline V lookup: CDR1 MDHEN, CDR2 SYDVKM. CDR3 bases: TGTGCCAGCAGATGGACTAGCGGGAACACAGATACGCAGTATTTT. Its translation: CASRWTSGNTDTQYF.

The chain recombines TRBV5-1 with TRBJ2-5; 9 bases line up with TRBD1. CDR1 and CDR2 (germline): SGHRS, YFSETQ. Germline trimming cut 5 bases from V and 4 bases from J; bases unmatched to any gene: 6. This CDR3 is built from 14 residues. CDR3 sequence reads: CASSYGQGTETQYF. The DNA of the CDR3 is TGCGCCAGCAGTTATGGACAGGGGACAGAGACCCAGTACTTC.

V usage is TRBV4-1 and J usage is TRBJ2-1, with 14 bases identical to TRBD2. The junction had 7 bases not matched to a gene; V was cut back by 2 bases and J by 4 bases. This CDR3 comprises 18 residues. The germline gives CDR1 MGHRA, CDR2 YSYEKL. CDR3 bases: TGCGCCAGCAGCCAAACCGGGACTAGCGGGGGTTTTTACAATGAGCAGTTCTTC. Encoded protein: CASSQTGTSGGFYNEQFF.

The genes are TRBV19 and TRBJ2-3, with D unclear. Germline V CDR1 and CDR2: LNHDA, SQIVND (reference sequence). The V gene lost 9 bases and the J gene lost 2 bases, with 12 bases spanning the gap. CDR3 length: 13 residues. CDR3 protein: CASRSAATDTQYF. The CDR3 bases are TGTGCCAGCCGATCCGCGGCCACAGATACGCAGTATTTT.

The rearrangement links TRBV7-9 to TRBJ2-1; possible D gene TRBD1, 5 bases. V lost 3 bases and J 14 bases, leaving 11 bases between the germline ends. The CDR3 spans 11 residues. Germline V gene sequence: CDR1 SEHNR, CDR2 FQNEAQ (reference sequence). The CDR3 DNA is TGTGCCAGCAGCTTGACAGTTGATGAGTTCTTC. It yields the protein CASSLTVDEFF.

The table lists this clone with a few counts. This chain links TRBV5-6 with TRBJ2-3, with TRBD2 matching over 8 bases. Per the germline V gene, CDR1 is SGHDT and CDR2 is YYEEEE. This CDR3 spans 16 amino acids. V dropped 4 bases and J dropped 2; count of bases not matched to a gene: 9. CDR3 region: CASSETGTRVTDTQYF. The CDR3 coding sequence is TGTGCCAGCAGCGAGACCGGGACTAGGGTCACAGATACGCAGTATTTT.

The chain carries TRBV6-1 and TRBJ1-3; no clear D gene. The CDR3 extends over 15 amino acids. V lost 1 base to trimming and J lost 0 bases, with 7 bases between them. Germline CDR1 and CDR2: MNHNS and SASEGT. The CDR3 DNA follows: TGTGCCAGCAGTGAAGATCCCCTCTCTGGAAACACCATATATTTT. Translated, it gives CASSEDPLSGNTIYF.

The CDR3 reads CASSPWQGGTDTQYF. CDR3 DNA: TGTGCCAGCTCACCATGGCAGGGTGGCACAGATACGCAGTATTTT. The chain combines TRBV18 with TRBJ2-3, with D perhaps TRBD1 (5 bases). Germline V CDR1 and CDR2: KGHSH, LQKENI. The CDR3 is 15 amino acids. V was pared by 2 bases and J by 1 base, with 10 bases between.

This clone occurred a few times. The gene calls are TRBV5-1 and TRBJ1-2, with D tentatively TRBD1 (6 bases). Trimming stripped 4 bases from V and 5 bases from J, with 18 bases between. Germline V gene lookup returns CDR1 SGHRS and CDR2 YFSETQ. The CDR3 has 15 amino acids. In DNA form, the CDR3 reads TGCGCCAGCAGCCCCCGACCGGGGCAGGGGTATGGCTACACCTTC. It yields the protein CASSPRPGQGYGYTF.

This clone showed up just a few times. The V gene is TRBV10-3, the J gene TRBJ2-2; D gene unclear. The V end lost 9 bases, the J end lost 0 bases, and 8 bases lay between the germline ends. CDR1 and CDR2 (germline): ENHRY, SYGVKD. The length of the CDR3 is 13 residues. CDR3: CAMAAPNTGELFF. In DNA form, the CDR3 reads TGTGCCATGGCGGCGCCGAACACCGGGGAGCTGTTTTTT.

V is TRBV11-1 and J is TRBJ1-4; 8 bases agree with TRBD1. Germline V lookup: CDR1 SGHAT, CDR2 FQDESV (reference sequence). CDR3 length: 15 amino acids. The V segment lost 1 base and the J segment 8 bases; nucleotides outside the gene matches: 6. In nucleotides, the CDR3 is TGTGCCAGCAGCTTAGTCCCGACAGGGGACGAAAAACTGTTTTTT. It yields the protein CASSLVPTGDEKLFF.

This chain links TRBV15 with TRBJ1-4, with 7 bases lining up with TRBD1. The CDR3 totals 15 residues. The germline CDR1 and CDR2 sequences are LNHNV and YYDKDF (reference sequence). With V trimmed by 5 bases and J by 7 bases, 10 bases remained unmatched. DNA for the CDR3: TGTGCCACCAGCGCTGACAGGGTGGGGACTGAAAAACTGTTTTTT. As protein: CATSADRVGTEKLFF.

The V gene is TRBV5-1, the J gene TRBJ1-1; TRBD1 might be the D (6 bases). V shed 3 bases and J shed 0 bases, with 12 bases lying between them. There are 15 residues in the CDR3. CDR1 and CDR2 from the germline V gene are SGHRS and YFSETQ. CDR3 DNA sequence: TGCGCCAGCAGCTCACCGGGACATATGAACACTGAAGCTTTCTTT. Its translation: CASSSPGHMNTEAFF.

In nucleotides, the CDR3 is TGTGCCAGCAGTTTAAAGGGGGCACCCTGTGGCTACACCTTC. Its translation: CASSLKGAPCGYTF. The chain employs TRBV28 and TRBJ1-2, with 7 bases that match TRBD1. The trim removed 2 bases at V and 7 bases at J, leaving 7 bases unmatched. The CDR3 totals 14 residues. Germline assignment: CDR1 MDHEN and CDR2 SYDVKM.

V is TRBV4-2 and J is TRBJ2-2; 8 nucleotides line up with TRBD2. CDR1 LGHNA and CDR2 YNFKEQ come from the germline V gene. The CDR3 runs 19 residues. V was clipped by 1 base and J by 0 bases; unmatched bases: 10. CDR3 in amino acids: CASSQALAGLDPNTGELFF. For the CDR3, the DNA is TGTGCCAGCAGCCAAGCCCTAGCGGGCCTCGACCCGAACACCGGGGAGCTGTTTTTT.

The chain has TRBV18 and TRBJ2-5, with TRBD1 matching 9 bases. This CDR3 is 15 amino acids long. Germline CDR1 is KGHSH and CDR2 is LQKENI. V lost 4 bases to trimming and J lost 1 base; unmatched junction nucleotides: 4. Here the CDR3 reads CASSLWGQGQETQYF. The CDR3 bases are TGTGCCAGCTCACTATGGGGACAGGGCCAAGAGACCCAGTACTTC.

This clone was seen a handful of times. The rearrangement joins TRBV7-8 to TRBJ2-7; TRBD1 aligns across 8 bases. This CDR3 has 13 residues. Losses at the gene ends were 4 bases for V and 6 bases for J; bases not matched to a gene: 5. Per germline, CDR1 SGHVS and CDR2 FQNEAQ. In nucleotides, the CDR3 is TGTGCCAGCAGCTCCCGGACAGGGACCGAGCAGTACTTC. Translating it yields CASSSRTGTEQYF.

The sample holds a few counts of this clone. The DNA of the CDR3 is TGTGCCAGCAGCCAAGATTCAGGGGCCCCTGGCTACACCTTC. Protein: CASSQDSGAPGYTF. The chain recombines TRBV4-2 with TRBJ1-2; a weak D match, TRBD1 (6 bases). Between the trimmed V and J ends, which lost 0 bases and 7 bases, there was a span of 12 bases. The CDR3 has 14 residues. CDR1 is LGHNA, CDR2 YNFKEQ, per germline.

J is TRBJ1-2 and V is TRBV6-1; D perhaps matches TRBD1 (5 bases). Per the germline V gene, CDR1 is MNHNS and CDR2 is SASEGT. V was clipped by 8 bases and J by 6 bases, with 13 bases between them. This CDR3 is 12 amino acids long. CDR3 loop: CASGQGIDGYTF. CDR3 DNA sequence: TGTGCCAGCGGGCAGGGTATAGATGGCTACACCTTC.

The chain carries TRBV28 and TRBJ2-5; possible D gene TRBD2, 6 bases. Trimming pared 4 bases from V and 5 bases from J, leaving 14 bases between. Germline assignment: CDR1 MDHEN and CDR2 SYDVKM. The CDR3 length is 14 residues. In nucleotides, the CDR3 is TGTGCCAGCAGTTCCCCCCTGGGGAGGGAGACCCAGTACTTC. It codes for CASSSPLGRETQYF. The whole variable domain, remainder taken from reference TRBV28 and TRBJ2-5, is DVKVTQSSRYLVKRTGEKVFLECVQDMDHENMFWYRQDPGLGLRLIYFSYDVKMKEKGDIPEGYSVSREKKERFSLILESASTNQTSMYLCASSSPLGRETQYFGPGTRLLVL.

The chain combines TRBV29-1 with TRBJ2-1; D call uncertain. This CDR3 is built from 13 residues. CDR1 and CDR2 from the germline V gene are SQVTM and ANQGSEA. The germline V and J ends were trimmed by 2 bases and 0 bases, with 5 bases remaining between them. The chain's CDR3 is CSVELSSYNEQFF. CDR3 nucleotides: TGCAGCGTTGAACTTAGCTCCTACAATGAGCAGTTCTTC.